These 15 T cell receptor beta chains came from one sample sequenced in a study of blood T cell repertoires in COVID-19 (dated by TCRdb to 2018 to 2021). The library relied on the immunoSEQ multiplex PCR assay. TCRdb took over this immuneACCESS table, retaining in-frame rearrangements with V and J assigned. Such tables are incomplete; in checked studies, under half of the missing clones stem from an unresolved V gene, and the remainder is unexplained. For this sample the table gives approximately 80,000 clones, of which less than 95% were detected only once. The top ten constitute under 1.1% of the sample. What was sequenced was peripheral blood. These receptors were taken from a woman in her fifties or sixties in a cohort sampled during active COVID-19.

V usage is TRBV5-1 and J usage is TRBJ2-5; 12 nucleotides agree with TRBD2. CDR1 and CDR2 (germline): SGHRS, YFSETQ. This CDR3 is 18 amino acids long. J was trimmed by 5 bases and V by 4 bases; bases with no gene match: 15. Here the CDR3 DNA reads TGCGCCAGCAGCCAATCTCTGACTAGCGGGAGAAAGAGTGAGACCCAGTACTTC. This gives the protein CASSQSLTSGRKSETQYF.

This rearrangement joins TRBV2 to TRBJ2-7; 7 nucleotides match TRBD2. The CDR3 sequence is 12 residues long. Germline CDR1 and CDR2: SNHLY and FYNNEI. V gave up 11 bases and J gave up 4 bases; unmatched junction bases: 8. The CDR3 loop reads CACGTTPYEQYF. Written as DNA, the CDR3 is TGTGCCTGCGGGACTACCCCATACGAGCAGTACTTC. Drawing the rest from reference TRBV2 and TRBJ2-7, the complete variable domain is EPEVTQTPSHQVTQMGQEVILRCVPISNHLYFYWYRQILGQKVEFLVSFYNNEISEKSEIFDDQFSVERPDGSNFTLKIRSTKLEDSAMYFCACGTTPYEQYFGPGTRLTVT.

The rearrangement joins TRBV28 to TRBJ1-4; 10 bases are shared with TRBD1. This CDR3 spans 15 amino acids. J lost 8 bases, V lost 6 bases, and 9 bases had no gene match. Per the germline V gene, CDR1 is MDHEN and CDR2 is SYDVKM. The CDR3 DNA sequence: TGTGCCAGCAGGCGACAGGGGGCGTATGGAGAAAAACTGTTTTTT. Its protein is CASRRQGAYGEKLFF. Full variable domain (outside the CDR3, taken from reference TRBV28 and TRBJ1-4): DVKVTQSSRYLVKRTGEKVFLECVQDMDHENMFWYRQDPGLGLRLIYFSYDVKMKEKGDIPEGYSVSREKKERFSLILESASTNQTSMYLCASRRQGAYGEKLFFGSGTQLSVL.

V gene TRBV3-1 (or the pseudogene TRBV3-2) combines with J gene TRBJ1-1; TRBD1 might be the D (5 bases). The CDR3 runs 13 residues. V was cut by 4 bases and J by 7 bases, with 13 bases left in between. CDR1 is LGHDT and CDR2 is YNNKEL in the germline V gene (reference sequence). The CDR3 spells CASSPSGSFEAFF. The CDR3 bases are TGTGCCAGCAGCCCTTCAGGGTCTTTTGAAGCTTTCTTT.

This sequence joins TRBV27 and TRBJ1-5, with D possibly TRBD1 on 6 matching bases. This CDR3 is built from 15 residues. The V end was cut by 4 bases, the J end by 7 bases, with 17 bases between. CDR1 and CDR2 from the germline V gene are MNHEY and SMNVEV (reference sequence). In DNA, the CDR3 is TGTGCCAGCAGTTCTCTGGGGGGGGCGGGACAGCCCCAGCATTTT. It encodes CASSSLGGAGQPQHF.

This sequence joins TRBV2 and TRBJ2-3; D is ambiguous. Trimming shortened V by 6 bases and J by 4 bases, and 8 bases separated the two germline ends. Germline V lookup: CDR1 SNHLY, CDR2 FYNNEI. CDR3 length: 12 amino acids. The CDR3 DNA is TGTGCCAGCAGCCTGAGTCCAGATACGCAGTATTTT. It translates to CASSLSPDTQYF.

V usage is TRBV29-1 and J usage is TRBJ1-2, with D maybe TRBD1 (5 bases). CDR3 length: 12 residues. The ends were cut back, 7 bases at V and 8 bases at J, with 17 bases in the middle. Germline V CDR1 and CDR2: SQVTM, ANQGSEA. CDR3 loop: CSGGGERGGYTF. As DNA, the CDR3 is TGCAGCGGTGGGGGGGAACGTGGAGGCTACACCTTC.

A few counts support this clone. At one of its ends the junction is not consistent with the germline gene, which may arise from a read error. The CDR3 reads CASSSARQGAAWDF. Here the CDR3 DNA reads TGTGCCAGCAGCTCGGCAAGACAGGGGGCGGCCTGGGACTTC. The chain employs TRBV7-9 and TRBJ2-7; TRBD1 aligns across 10 bases. Per the germline V gene, CDR1 is SEHNR and CDR2 is FQNEAQ (reference sequence). The CDR3 length is 14 residues.

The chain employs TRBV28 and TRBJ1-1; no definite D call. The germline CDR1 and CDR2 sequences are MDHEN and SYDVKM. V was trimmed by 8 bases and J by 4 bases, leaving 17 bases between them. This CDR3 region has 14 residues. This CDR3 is CASFPLLEGTEAFF. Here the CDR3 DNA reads TGTGCCAGCTTCCCCCTTTTGGAGGGCACTGAAGCTTTCTTT.

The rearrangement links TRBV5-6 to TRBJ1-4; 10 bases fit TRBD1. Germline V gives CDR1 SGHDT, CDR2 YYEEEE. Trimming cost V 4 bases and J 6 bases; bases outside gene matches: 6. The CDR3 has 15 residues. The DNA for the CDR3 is TGTGCCAGCAGCCCGGGAGGGACAGGGGATGAAAAACTGTTTTTT. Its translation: CASSPGGTGDEKLFF.

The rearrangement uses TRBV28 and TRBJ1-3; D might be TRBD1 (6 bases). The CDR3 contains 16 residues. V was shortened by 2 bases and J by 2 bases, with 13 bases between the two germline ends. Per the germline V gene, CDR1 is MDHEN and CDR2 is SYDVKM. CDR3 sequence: CASSLDTTGTGNTIYF. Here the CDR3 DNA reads TGTGCCAGCAGTTTAGATACCACAGGGACTGGAAACACCATATATTTT.

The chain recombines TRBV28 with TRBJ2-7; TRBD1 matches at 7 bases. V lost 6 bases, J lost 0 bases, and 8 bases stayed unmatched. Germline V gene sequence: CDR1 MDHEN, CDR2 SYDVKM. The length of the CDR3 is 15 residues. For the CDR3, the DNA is TGTGCCAGCAGCAAGGACAGGCTAAGCTCCTACGAGCAGTACTTC. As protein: CASSKDRLSSYEQYF.

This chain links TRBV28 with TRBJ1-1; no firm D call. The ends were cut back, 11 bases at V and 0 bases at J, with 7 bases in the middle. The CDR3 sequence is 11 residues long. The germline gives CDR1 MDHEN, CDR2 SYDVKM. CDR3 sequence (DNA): TGTGCCTGTCAGTTGAACACTGAAGCTTTCTTT. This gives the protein CACQLNTEAFF.

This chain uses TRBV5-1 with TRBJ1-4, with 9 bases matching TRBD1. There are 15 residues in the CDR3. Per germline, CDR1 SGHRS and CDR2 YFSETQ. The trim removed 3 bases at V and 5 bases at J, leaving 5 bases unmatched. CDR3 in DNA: TGCGCCAGCAGCTCCGCCGGGACAGGGAATGAAAAACTGTTTTTT. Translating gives CASSSAGTGNEKLFF.

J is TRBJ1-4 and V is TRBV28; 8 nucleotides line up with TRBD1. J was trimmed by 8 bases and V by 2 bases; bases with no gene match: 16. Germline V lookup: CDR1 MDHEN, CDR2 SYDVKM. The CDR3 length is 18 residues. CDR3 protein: CASSLNPFGQGGREKLFF. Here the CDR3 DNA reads TGTGCCAGCAGTTTAAATCCCTTCGGACAGGGAGGGCGAGAAAAACTGTTTTTT.